The TCR beta chain described here comes from a study of blood T cells in healthy people across ages. A second PCR of roughly 7 to 11 cycles used a sample-barcoded 5' primer and a J-beta primer mix. Each CDR3 protein gets one entry after TCRdb re-called the 5' RACE reads with MiXCR. The sample has roughly 2 million distinct CDR3 sequences, 49% seen once; the top ten hold 2.1%. The CDR3 is 15 amino acids. Germline CDR1 and CDR2: LGHNA and YNFKEQ. After removal of 1 base from V and 7 bases from J, the junction contained 9 bases not matched to a gene. The chain couples TRBV4-2 to TRBJ2-7, with TRBD1 identical over 8 bases. The sequence was collected from a woman aged 40 to 49 in good health. Sequenced sample: blood. The CDR3 DNA is TGTGCCAGCAGCCAAGGGACAGGGAGTCCCAATGAGCAGTACTTC. This gives the protein CASSQGTGSPNEQYF.